The TCR beta chain under discussion was sequenced for a study of identifying expanded T cells in peripheral blood. During the collection period, no donor immune events like infections were recorded. Sequencing was performed with immunoSEQ multiplex PCR; in TCRdb, only in-frame clones are kept and a portion is missing. The table shows over 80,000 clones, with approximately 86% occurring only once. In the case of this clone: Its antigen is currently unknown.

Trimming took 1 base from V and 3 from J; bases not matched to a gene: 5. Per the germline V gene, CDR1 is SGHNT and CDR2 is YENEEA. The CDR3 contains 16 residues. Study conclusions and caveats: Two-week clone count variance significantly increased as total template count grew. About 1.2 clones differed between technical replicates, versus roughly 17 and 20 over time.

Sequencing was done on a sample of blood. The chain links TRBV11-3 to TRBJ1-2; TRBD1 matches at 10 bases. The sequence came from a person aged 18 to 75 in good health. For the CDR3, the DNA is TGTGCCAGCAGCTTAGCCGGGGACAGGGGAGACTATGGCTACACCTTC. Translation gives CASSLAGDRGDYGYTF.